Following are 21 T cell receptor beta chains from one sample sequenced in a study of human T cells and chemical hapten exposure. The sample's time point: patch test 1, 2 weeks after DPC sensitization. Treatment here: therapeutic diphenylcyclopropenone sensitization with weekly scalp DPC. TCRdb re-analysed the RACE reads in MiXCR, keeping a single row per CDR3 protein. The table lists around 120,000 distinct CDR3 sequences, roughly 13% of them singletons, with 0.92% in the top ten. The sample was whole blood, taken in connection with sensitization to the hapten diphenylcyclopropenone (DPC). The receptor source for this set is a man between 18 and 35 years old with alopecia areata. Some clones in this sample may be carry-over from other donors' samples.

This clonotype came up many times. CDR3 sequence (DNA): TGTGCCAGCAGCTTACGACAGGGAGAGACCCAGTACTTC. Protein product: CASSLRQGETQYF. The V and J genes are TRBV7-9 and TRBJ2-5; 7 bases agree with TRBD1. Germline V gene lookup returns CDR1 SEHNR and CDR2 FQNEAQ (reference sequence). This CDR3 contains 13 residues. Unmatched junction bases numbered 1, after V lost 2 bases and J lost 4 bases.

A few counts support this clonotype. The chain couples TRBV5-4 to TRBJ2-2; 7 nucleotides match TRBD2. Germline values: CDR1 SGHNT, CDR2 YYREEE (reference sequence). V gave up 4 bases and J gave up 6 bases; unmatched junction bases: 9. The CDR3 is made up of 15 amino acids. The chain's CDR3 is CASSLDTTSSGELFF. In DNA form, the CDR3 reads TGTGCCAGCAGCCTGGACACGACTAGCTCCGGGGAGCTGTTTTTT. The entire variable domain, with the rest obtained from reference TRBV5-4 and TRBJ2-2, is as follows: ETGVTQSPTHLIKTRGQQVTLRCSSQSGHNTVSWYQQALGQGPQFIFQYYREEENGRGNFPPRFSGLQFPNYSSELNVNALELDDSALYLCASSLDTTSSGELFFGEGSRLTVL.

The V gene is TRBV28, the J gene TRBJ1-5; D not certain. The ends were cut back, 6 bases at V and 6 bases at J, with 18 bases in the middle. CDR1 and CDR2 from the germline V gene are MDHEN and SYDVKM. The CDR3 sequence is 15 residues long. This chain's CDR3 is CASRVLLLPGQPQHF. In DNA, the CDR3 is TGTGCCAGCAGGGTCCTTTTGCTGCCTGGTCAGCCCCAGCATTTT.

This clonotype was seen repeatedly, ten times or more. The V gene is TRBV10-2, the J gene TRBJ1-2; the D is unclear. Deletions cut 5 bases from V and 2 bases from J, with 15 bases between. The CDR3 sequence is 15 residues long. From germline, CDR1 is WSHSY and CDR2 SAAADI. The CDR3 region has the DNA TGCGCCAGCAGTCCTGAGGACGGAATAAACTATGGCTACACCTTC. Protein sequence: CASSPEDGINYGYTF.

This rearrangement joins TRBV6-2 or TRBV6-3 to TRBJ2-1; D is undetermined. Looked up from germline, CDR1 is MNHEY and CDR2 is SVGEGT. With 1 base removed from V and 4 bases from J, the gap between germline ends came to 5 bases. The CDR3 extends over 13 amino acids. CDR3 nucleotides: TGTGCCAGCAGTTACTTCGGTTACAATGAGCAGTTCTTC. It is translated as CASSYFGYNEQFF.

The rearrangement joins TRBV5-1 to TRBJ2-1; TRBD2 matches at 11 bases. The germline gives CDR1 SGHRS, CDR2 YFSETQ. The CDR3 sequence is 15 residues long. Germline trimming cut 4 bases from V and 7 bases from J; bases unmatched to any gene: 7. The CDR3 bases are TGCGCCAGCAGCGAGATGGCTAGCGGGGGGAATGAGCAGTTCTTC. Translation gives CASSEMASGGNEQFF.

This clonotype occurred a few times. The CDR3 coding sequence is TGTGCCAGCAGCCAACAGGGGGCTAATGAAAAACTGTTTTTT. It encodes CASSQQGANEKLFF. This chain connects TRBV5-6 to TRBJ1-4; TRBD1 agrees at 8 bases. In germline, CDR1 is SGHDT, CDR2 YYEEEE. The CDR3 spans 14 residues. The V gene end was trimmed by 4 bases and the J gene end by 3 bases; junction bases not matched to a gene: 2.

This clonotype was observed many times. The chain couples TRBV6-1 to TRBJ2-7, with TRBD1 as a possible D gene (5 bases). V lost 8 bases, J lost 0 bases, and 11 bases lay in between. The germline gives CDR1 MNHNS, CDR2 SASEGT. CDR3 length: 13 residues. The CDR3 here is CASSRQSSYEQYV. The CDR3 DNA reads TGTGCCAGCTCTAGACAGAGCTCCTACGAGCAGTACGTC.

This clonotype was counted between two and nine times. The CDR3 DNA reads TGTGCCAGCTCACCACCCGTTTCGGGAGTCGGAAACACCATATATTTT. It codes for CASSPPVSGVGNTIYF. The chain carries TRBV18 and TRBJ1-3; D uncertain. V lost 0 bases and J lost 4, with 13 bases in between. CDR3 length: 16 residues. Per the germline V gene, CDR1 is KGHSH and CDR2 is LQKENI.

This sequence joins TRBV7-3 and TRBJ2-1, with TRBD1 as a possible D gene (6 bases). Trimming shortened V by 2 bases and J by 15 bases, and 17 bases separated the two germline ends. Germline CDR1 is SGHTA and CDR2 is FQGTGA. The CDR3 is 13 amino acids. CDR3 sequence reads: CASSLRQDRSVFF. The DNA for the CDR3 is TGTGCCAGCAGCTTACGACAGGACCGCTCGGTGTTCTTC.

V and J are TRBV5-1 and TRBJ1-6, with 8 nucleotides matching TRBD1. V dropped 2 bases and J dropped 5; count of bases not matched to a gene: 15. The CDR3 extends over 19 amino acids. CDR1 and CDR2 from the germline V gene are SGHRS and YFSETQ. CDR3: CASSFNPPGQAQDNSPLHF. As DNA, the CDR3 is TGCGCCAGCAGCTTTAACCCGCCGGGACAGGCCCAAGATAATTCACCCCTCCACTTT.

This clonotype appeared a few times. CDR3 in DNA: TGTGCCAGCAGTGAAGTAGGGGGGGCAGATCAGCCCCAGCATTTT. Translating gives CASSEVGGADQPQHF. The V gene is TRBV6-1, the J gene TRBJ1-5; a possible D gene is TRBD1 (6 bases). V gave up 1 base and J gave up 5 bases, with 12 bases separating them. The germline V gene has CDR1 MNHNS and CDR2 SASEGT. There are 15 residues in the CDR3.

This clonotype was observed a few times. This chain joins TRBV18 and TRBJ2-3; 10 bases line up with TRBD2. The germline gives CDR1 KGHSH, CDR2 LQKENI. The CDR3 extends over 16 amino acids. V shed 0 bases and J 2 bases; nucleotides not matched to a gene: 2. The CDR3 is CASSPPLAGDTDTQYF. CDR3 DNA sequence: TGTGCCAGCTCACCACCGCTAGCGGGGGACACAGATACGCAGTATTTT.

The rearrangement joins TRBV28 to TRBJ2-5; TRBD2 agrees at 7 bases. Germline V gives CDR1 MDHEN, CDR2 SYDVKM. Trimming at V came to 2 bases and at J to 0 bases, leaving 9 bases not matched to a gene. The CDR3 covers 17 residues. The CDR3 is CASSLARSGAYQETQYF. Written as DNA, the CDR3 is TGTGCCAGCAGTTTAGCCCGGAGCGGGGCCTACCAAGAGACCCAGTACTTC.

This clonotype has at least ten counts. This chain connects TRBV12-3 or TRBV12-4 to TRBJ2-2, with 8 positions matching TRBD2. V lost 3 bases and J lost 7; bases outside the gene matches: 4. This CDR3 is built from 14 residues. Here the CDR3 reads CASSFGGAVGELFF. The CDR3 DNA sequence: TGTGCCAGCAGTTTCGGGGGGGCTGTCGGGGAGCTGTTTTTT.

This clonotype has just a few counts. The CDR3 reads CASSVGTTGLNEKLFF. DNA of the CDR3: TGTGCCAGCAGCGTAGGAACTACAGGGTTAAATGAAAAACTGTTTTTT. The V gene is TRBV7-9, the J gene TRBJ1-4; D might be TRBD1 (6 bases). CDR1 and CDR2 from the germline V gene are SEHNR and FQNEAQ (reference sequence). V was trimmed by 5 bases and J by 5 bases, leaving 18 bases between them. The CDR3 is 16 residues long.

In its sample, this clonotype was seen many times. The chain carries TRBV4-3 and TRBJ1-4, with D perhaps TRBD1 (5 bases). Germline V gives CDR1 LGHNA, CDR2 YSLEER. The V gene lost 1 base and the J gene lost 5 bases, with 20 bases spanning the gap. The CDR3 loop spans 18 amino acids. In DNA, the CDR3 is TGCGCCAGCAGCCAAGTTGGCTATATCGGGACCGAGAATGAAAAACTGTTTTTT. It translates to CASSQVGYIGTENEKLFF.

The CDR3 loop reads CAGADSFSEAFF. As DNA, the CDR3 is TGTGCCGGAGCGGACAGTTTCTCTGAAGCTTTCTTT. The J gene is TRBJ1-1, the V gene TRBV7-2, with D tentatively TRBD1 (6 bases). Germline V gene data show CDR1 as SGHTA and CDR2 as FQGNSA. Trimming stripped 11 bases from V and 6 bases from J, with 16 bases between. This CDR3 contains 12 residues.

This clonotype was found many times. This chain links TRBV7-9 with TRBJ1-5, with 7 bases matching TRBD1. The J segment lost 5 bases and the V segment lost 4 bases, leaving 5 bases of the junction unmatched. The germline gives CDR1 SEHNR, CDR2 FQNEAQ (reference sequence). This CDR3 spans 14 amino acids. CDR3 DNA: TGTGCCAGCAGCTCACAGGGGCCTCATCAGCCCCAGCATTTT. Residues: CASSSQGPHQPQHF.

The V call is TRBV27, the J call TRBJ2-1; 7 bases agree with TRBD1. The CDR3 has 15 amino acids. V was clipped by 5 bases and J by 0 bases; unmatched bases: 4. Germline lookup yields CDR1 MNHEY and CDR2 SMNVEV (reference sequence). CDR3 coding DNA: TGTGCCAGCAGTCGGGACAGTTCCTCCTACAATGAGCAGTTCTTC. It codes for CASSRDSSSYNEQFF.

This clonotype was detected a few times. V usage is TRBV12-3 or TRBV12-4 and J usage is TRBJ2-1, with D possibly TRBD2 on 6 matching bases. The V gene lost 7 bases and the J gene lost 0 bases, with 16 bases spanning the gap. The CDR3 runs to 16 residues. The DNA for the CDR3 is TGTGCCAGCAAGCTAGTCTTGGGGGGCTCCTACAATGAGCAGTTCTTC. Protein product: CASKLVLGGSYNEQFF.